The next 21 T cell receptor beta chains were all read from a single sample in a study of cytomegalovirus exposure and HLA in healthy donors. PCR used 60 Vbeta primers and 13 Jbeta primers. Assay used: immunoSEQ multiplex PCR; TCRdb lists only in-frame clones, some missing. The table includes approximately 150,000 clones, about 72% detected once. Sequenced input: PBMCs. The receptors were sampled from a man under 40 in good health and CMV-seropositive.

The chain has TRBV4-2 and TRBJ2-5; no clear D gene. The germline CDR1 and CDR2 sequences are LGHNA and YNFKEQ. The length of the CDR3 is 15 residues. V shed 2 bases and J shed 1 base, with 11 bases lying between them. Here the CDR3 DNA reads TGTGCCAGCAGCCAAATACGAGAACCCCAAGAGACCCAGTACTTC. Translated, it gives CASSQIREPQETQYF.

The chain has TRBV5-1 and TRBJ2-6; D not resolved. Trimming stripped 0 bases from V and 2 bases from J, with 9 bases between. Germline assignment: CDR1 SGHRS and CDR2 YFSETQ. The length of the CDR3 is 16 residues. CDR3 DNA sequence: TGCGCCAGCAGCTTGGATGCGTCCCCTGGGGCCAACGTCCTGACTTTC. Protein: CASSLDASPGANVLTF.

This clone was found a few times. The sample contains more than one DNA sequence encoding this CDR3. The chain links TRBV5-1 to TRBJ1-1; tentative D call: TRBD1 (5 bases). Germline-derived CDR1 and CDR2 are SGHRS and YFSETQ. The V and J ends lost 4 bases and 1 base respectively, with 11 bases between them. This CDR3 region has 14 residues. CDR3 in DNA: TGCGCCAGCAGCCCTGGGACTGAGAACACTGAAGCTTTCTTT. Encoded protein: CASSPGTENTEAFF. Looking up the rest from reference TRBV5-1 and TRBJ1-1 gives the full variable domain: KAGVTQTPRYLIKTRGQQVTLSCSPISGHRSVSWYQQTPGQGLQFLFEYFSETQRNKGNFPGRFSGRQFSNSRSEMNVSTLELGDSALYLCASSPGTENTEAFFGQGTRLTVV.

V and J are TRBV28 and TRBJ2-5, with a possible D match to TRBD1 (6 bases). There are 15 residues in the CDR3. Looked up from germline, CDR1 is MDHEN and CDR2 is SYDVKM. V dropped 7 bases and J dropped 5 bases, with 20 bases sitting between them. CDR3 sequence (DNA): TGTGCCAGCACCGGACTTCGGCAGGGGATGGAGACCCAGTACTTC. Translation gives CASTGLRQGMETQYF. Full variable domain (remainder filled in from reference TRBV28 and TRBJ2-5): DVKVTQSSRYLVKRTGEKVFLECVQDMDHENMFWYRQDPGLGLRLIYFSYDVKMKEKGDIPEGYSVSREKKERFSLILESASTNQTSMYLCASTGLRQGMETQYFGPGTRLLVL.

CDR3 bases: TGCGCCAGCAGCCAAAGCGGGGGACTAGCCAAAAACATTCAGTACTTC. As protein: CASSQSGGLAKNIQYF. The genes are TRBV4-1 and TRBJ2-4, with 8 bases that match TRBD2. The CDR3 is 16 residues long. CDR1 and CDR2 from the germline V gene are MGHRA and YSYEKL. Trimming removed 2 bases from V and 0 bases from J; junction bases left unmatched: 3.

DNA of the CDR3: TGTGCCAGCAGTTACTCCCCCCGACAGTACGAGCAGTACTTC. It is translated as CASSYSPRQYEQYF. This chain connects TRBV6-6 to TRBJ2-7, with D perhaps matching TRBD1 (5 bases). Germline V gene data show CDR1 as MNHNY and CDR2 as SVGAGI (reference sequence). The ends were cut back, 0 bases at V and 4 bases at J, with 10 bases in the middle. There are 14 residues in the CDR3.

This clone was recorded only once. The J gene is TRBJ2-1, the V gene TRBV28; D might be TRBD2 (6 bases). The CDR3 has 14 amino acids. The V end was cut by 5 bases, the J end by 7 bases, with 15 bases between. CDR1 is MDHEN, CDR2 SYDVKM, per germline. This CDR3 reads CASSPRGTVNEQFF. The CDR3 nucleotides are TGTGCCAGCAGTCCCCGCGGGACGGTGAATGAGCAGTTCTTC. Drawing the rest from reference TRBV28 and TRBJ2-1, the complete variable domain is DVKVTQSSRYLVKRTGEKVFLECVQDMDHENMFWYRQDPGLGLRLIYFSYDVKMKEKGDIPEGYSVSREKKERFSLILESASTNQTSMYLCASSPRGTVNEQFFGPGTRLTVL.

The table lists this clone with a few counts. The chain has TRBV29-1 and TRBJ2-7; 7 nucleotides align to TRBD2. This CDR3 has 14 residues. With V trimmed by 6 bases and J by 3 bases, 11 bases remained unmatched. The germline V gene has CDR1 SQVTM and CDR2 ANQGSEA. The CDR3 is CSVTLGGGSYEQYF. Here the CDR3 DNA reads TGCAGCGTGACCCTGGGGGGGGGAAGCTACGAGCAGTACTTC.

The genes are TRBV6-5 and TRBJ2-7, with a tentative D call TRBD2 (6 bases). The CDR3 contains 13 residues. Germline values: CDR1 MNHEY, CDR2 SVGAGI. Trimming shortened V by 2 bases and J by 1 base, and 6 bases separated the two germline ends. Here the CDR3 DNA reads TGTGCCAGCAGTTACGGGGGGTCCTACGAGCAGTACTTC. This codes for CASSYGGSYEQYF.

The J gene is TRBJ2-7, the V gene TRBV4-3, with D tentatively TRBD2 (5 bases). There are 16 residues in the CDR3. Deletions cut 3 bases from V and 5 bases from J, with 20 bases between. Germline CDR1 and CDR2: LGHNA and YSLEER. The CDR3 spells CASSQWTEPGLDEQYF. The CDR3 DNA reads as TGCGCCAGCAGCCAGTGGACGGAGCCGGGGTTAGACGAGCAGTACTTC.

The rearrangement joins TRBV6-1 to TRBJ2-1, with 9 positions matching TRBD2. This CDR3 comprises 15 residues. Trimming at V came to 1 base and at J to 6 bases, leaving 4 bases not matched to a gene. The germline CDR1 and CDR2 sequences are MNHNS and SASEGT. For the CDR3, the DNA is TGTGCCAGCAGTGAAGGGGGCGGGGGGGTCAATGAGCAGTTCTTC. Translating gives CASSEGGGGVNEQFF.

This clone was counted between two and nine times. The chain is built from TRBV10-1 and TRBJ1-5, with D maybe TRBD1 (5 bases). V lost 6 bases to trimming and J lost 0 bases, with 21 bases between them. The CDR3 totals 18 residues. CDR1 and CDR2 from the germline V gene are WNHNN and SYGVQD (reference sequence). For the CDR3, the DNA is TGCGCCAGCAGAGATACATACCGGGACTTTTATAGCAATCAGCCCCAGCATTTT. It is translated as CASRDTYRDFYSNQPQHF.

The genes are TRBV7-9 and TRBJ2-1; TRBD2 matches 9 bases. This CDR3 is built from 15 residues. Germline CDR1 SEHNR, CDR2 FQNEAQ (reference sequence). The ends lost 0 bases at V and 7 bases at J; junction bases unmatched: 4. This CDR3 reads CASSLASGGPNEQFF. The CDR3 region has the DNA TGTGCCAGCAGCTTAGCTAGCGGGGGACCAAATGAGCAGTTCTTC.

The rearrangement joins TRBV19 to TRBJ1-5; D perhaps matches TRBD1 (5 bases). Per germline, CDR1 LNHDA and CDR2 SQIVND (reference sequence). The ends were cut back, 1 base at V and 9 bases at J, with 7 bases in the middle. CDR3 length: 12 amino acids. CDR3 region: CASSIVGGPQHF. The DNA for the CDR3 is TGTGCCAGTAGTATAGTGGGGGGGCCCCAGCATTTT.

The chain uses TRBV4-2 and TRBJ2-7; D possibly corresponds to TRBD2 (5 bases). Looked up from germline, CDR1 is LGHNA and CDR2 is YNFKEQ. V dropped 1 base and J dropped 0 bases, with 13 bases sitting between them. The CDR3 is 16 amino acids. CDR3 DNA sequence: TGTGCCAGCAGCCAAGCCAGAGGGATCTCCTCCTACGAGCAGTACTTC. Its translation is CASSQARGISSYEQYF.

This clone has a handful of counts. The chain joins TRBV7-9 to TRBJ1-4, with D tentatively TRBD1 (5 bases). V shed 4 bases and J shed 17 bases, with 20 bases lying between them. The V gene's germline CDR1 is SEHNR and CDR2 FQNEAQ (reference sequence). The CDR3 covers 13 residues. This chain's CDR3 is CASSSGTDSGTFF. Here the CDR3 DNA reads TGTGCCAGCAGCTCTGGGACTGATTCGGGTACCTTTTTT.

The chain couples TRBV25-1 to TRBJ2-7; D is possibly TRBD1 (5 bases). Germline V lookup: CDR1 MGHDK, CDR2 SYGVNS. The V gene lost 5 bases and the J gene lost 4 bases, with 12 bases spanning the gap. This CDR3 region has 13 residues. The CDR3 is CASSLGARYEQYF. CDR3 bases: TGTGCCAGCAGTCTAGGGGCAAGATACGAGCAGTACTTC.

In this sample, this clone turned up a few times. The chain has TRBV7-6 and TRBJ2-5; D unresolved. V gave up 0 bases and J gave up 3 bases, with 2 bases separating them. This CDR3 comprises 12 residues. Germline loops: CDR1 SGHVS, CDR2 FNYEAQ. CDR3 sequence (DNA): TGTGCCAGCAGCTTAGCCGAAGAGACCCAGTACTTC. Translating it yields CASSLAEETQYF. The whole variable domain, remainder taken from reference TRBV7-6 and TRBJ2-5, is GAGVSQSPRYKVTKRGQDVALRCDPISGHVSLYWYRQALGQGPEFLTYFNYEAQQDKSGLPNDRFSAERPEGSISTLTIQRTEQRDSAMYRCASSLAEETQYFGPGTRLLVL.

V is TRBV25-1 and J is TRBJ2-3; D not resolved. CDR1 is MGHDK, CDR2 SYGVNS, per germline. V shed 4 bases and J shed 1 base, with 6 bases lying between them. The CDR3 consists of 13 residues. As DNA, the CDR3 is TGTGCCAGCAGTGTCGGAGGCACAGATACGCAGTATTTT. This encodes CASSVGGTDTQYF.

V gene TRBV28 combines with J gene TRBJ2-3, with D possibly being TRBD1 (6 bases). The germline gives CDR1 MDHEN, CDR2 SYDVKM. The CDR3 has 15 residues. Trimming took off 3 bases at V and 1 base at J, with 11 bases between the two ends. This CDR3 reads CASSFGGSGTDTQYF. CDR3 nucleotides: TGTGCCAGCAGTTTTGGGGGCTCCGGCACAGATACGCAGTATTTT.

This clone was recorded only once. V gene TRBV15 combines with J gene TRBJ1-6, with no clear D. Between the trimmed V and J ends, which lost 0 bases and 0 bases, there was a span of 6 bases. Germline-derived CDR1 and CDR2 are LNHNV and YYDKDF (reference sequence). The CDR3 is made up of 16 amino acids. The CDR3 loop is CATSREGSSYNSPLHF. The DNA of the CDR3 is TGTGCCACCAGCAGAGAGGGCTCCTCCTATAATTCACCCCTCCACTTT.